This TCR beta chain was profiled in a study of long-term antiretroviral therapy in people with HIV. Running of the v3.0 immunoSEQ assay took place at survey level. TCRdb keeps only in-frame clones here, not all; method: immunoSEQ multiplex PCR. The sample consists of about 25,000 clones, roughly 80% of them appearing once. Trimming took 6 bases from V and 6 from J, leaving 13 bases between them. Germline-derived CDR1 and CDR2 are GTSNPN and SVGIG (reference sequence). This CDR3 has 12 residues. Sequenced material: unsorted PBMCs, taken 2.1 years after starting antiretroviral therapy. This TCR was sampled from a young man with HIV. The V and J genes are TRBV30 and TRBJ2-3; D is unresolved. CDR3 region: CACTDDGDTQYF. CDR3 nucleotide sequence: TGTGCCTGCACAGACGACGGGGATACGCAGTATTTT.